This is a list of T cell receptor beta chains from one sample in a study of cytotoxic CD8 clonotypes in ibrutinib-treated CLL. The data were produced by immunoSEQ multiplex PCR, yet TCRdb's version contains in-frame clones alone and is incomplete. The sample shows hundreds of thousands of clones, about three quarters of them seen only once. The sequenced sample was PBMCs, obtained after 24 months of ibrutinib treatment. These TCRs come from a human donor with chronic lymphocytic leukemia. Each CDR3 is given with its conserved first and last residue. A D gene is named only where the DNA matches it firmly. Clone sizes are given selectively: once, few, many, or a class where the clone is expanded.

V: TRBV11-2
size: .
D: .
J: TRBJ2-2
CDR3: CASSQQVSNTGELFF
DNA: TGTGCCAGCAGCCAACAGGTTTCGAACACCGGGGAGCTGTTTTTT

V: TRBV30
size: .
D: TRBD2
J: TRBJ2-7
CDR3: CAWRGGSEQYF
DNA: TGTGCCTGGAGGGGAGGGTCCGAGCAGTACTTC

V: TRBV30
size: once
D: .
J: TRBJ1-1
CDR3: CAWSVGGASEAFF
DNA: TGTGCCTGGAGTGTCGGGGGGGCATCTGAAGCTTTCTTT

V: TRBV11-2
size: .
D: TRBD1
J: TRBJ2-1
CDR3: CASSLRDSSYNEQFF
DNA: TGTGCCAGCAGCTTACGGGACAGCTCCTACAATGAGCAGTTCTTC

V: TRBV2
size: .
D: .
J: TRBJ2-3
CDR3: CASSGESTDTQYF
DNA: TGTGCCAGCAGCGGAGAGAGCACAGATACGCAGTATTTT

V: TRBV4-1
size: .
D: .
J: TRBJ1-2
CDR3: CASSQGARVANYGYTF
DNA: TGCGCCAGCAGCCAAGGAGCGCGGGTAGCCAACTATGGCTACACCTTC

V: TRBV25-1
size: once
D: .
J: TRBJ2-6
CDR3: CASKGYIPSGANVLTF
DNA: TGTGCCAGCAAGGGATACATCCCCTCTGGGGCCAACGTCCTGACTTTC

V: TRBV6-5
size: once
D: TRBD1
J: TRBJ2-1
CDR3: CASSYSGTGVVDEQFF
DNA: TGTGCCAGCAGTTACAGTGGGACAGGGGTCGTGGATGAGCAGTTCTTC

V: TRBV28
size: .
D: .
J: TRBJ1-2
CDR3: CASSLQGYYGYTF
DNA: TGTGCCAGCAGTTTACAGGGGTACTATGGCTACACCTTC

V: TRBV27
size: few
D: .
J: TRBJ1-2
CDR3: CASSLVSANYGYTF
DNA: TGTGCCAGCAGTTTGGTCTCCGCTAACTATGGCTACACCTTC

V: TRBV29-1
size: .
D: TRBD2
J: TRBJ2-5
CDR3: CSVRLAGETQYF
DNA: TGCAGCGTCCGACTAGCGGGAGAGACCCAGTACTTC

V: TRBV30
size: few
D: .
J: TRBJ2-3
CDR3: CAWNRGARADTQYF
DNA: TGTGCCTGGAATAGGGGGGCTAGGGCAGATACGCAGTATTTT

V: TRBV28
size: many
D: .
J: TRBJ1-5
CDR3: CASSLGDTNQPQHF
DNA: TGTGCCAGCAGTTTAGGTGACACCAATCAGCCCCAGCATTTT

V: TRBV11-2
size: .
D: TRBD1
J: TRBJ1-1
CDR3: CASSFKDRVRMVEAFF
DNA: TGTGCCAGCAGCTTTAAGGACAGGGTAAGGATGGTTGAAGCTTTCTTT

V: TRBV28
size: .
D: TRBD2
J: TRBJ2-7
CDR3: CASSPGLGGYEQYF
DNA: TGTGCCAGCAGTCCGGGACTAGGGGGCTACGAGCAGTACTTC

V: TRBV7-9
size: few
D: TRBD1
J: TRBJ2-7
CDR3: CASSIQGITYEQYF
DNA: TGTGCCAGCAGTATACAGGGGATCACCTACGAGCAGTACTTC

V: TRBV7-3
size: .
D: .
J: TRBJ2-3
CDR3: CASSLTGREVWTDTQYF
DNA: TGTGCCAGCAGCTTAACGGGCAGGGAGGTTTGGACAGATACGCAGTATTTT

V: TRBV27
size: .
D: .
J: TRBJ1-1
CDR3: CASTADWRNTEAFF
DNA: TGTGCCAGCACCGCGGACTGGAGGAACACTGAAGCTTTCTTT

V: TRBV27
size: .
D: TRBD1
J: TRBJ1-5
CDR3: CASSPRTGTSNQPQHF
DNA: TGTGCCAGCAGCCCGAGGACAGGGACTAGCAATCAGCCCCAGCATTTT

V: TRBV19
size: .
D: .
J: TRBJ2-7
CDR3: CASSIDPASSYEQYF
DNA: TGTGCCAGTAGTATAGATCCGGCCAGCTCCTACGAGCAGTACTTC

V: TRBV2
size: few
D: .
J: TRBJ1-1
CDR3: CASRENTEAFF
DNA: TGTGCCAGCAGAGAGAACACTGAAGCTTTCTTT

V: TRBV7-3
size: .
D: .
J: TRBJ2-1
CDR3: CASSSTVGAQGDEQFF
DNA: TGTGCCAGCAGTTCTACGGTAGGGGCTCAAGGGGATGAGCAGTTCTTC

V: TRBV2
size: .
D: .
J: TRBJ2-2
CDR3: CASSPDRPNTGELFF
DNA: TGTGCCAGCAGCCCCGACAGACCGAACACCGGGGAGCTGTTTTTT

V: TRBV29-1
size: .
D: .
J: TRBJ2-5
CDR3: CSVEDLTEKETQYF
DNA: TGCAGCGTTGAAGATCTTACTGAAAAAGAGACCCAGTACTTC

V: TRBV7-8
size: .
D: .
J: TRBJ2-2
CDR3: CASSLGTFDTGELFF
DNA: TGTGCCAGCAGCTTAGGGACTTTTGACACCGGGGAGCTGTTTTTT

V: TRBV5-1
size: few
D: .
J: TRBJ1-3
CDR3: CASSFSDTGNTIYF
DNA: TGCGCCAGCAGCTTCAGCGATACCGGAAACACCATATATTTT

V: TRBV18
size: .
D: .
J: TRBJ1-2
CDR3: CASSFPDASYGYTF
DNA: TGTGCCAGCTCATTCCCGGACGCCAGTTATGGCTACACCTTC

V: TRBV9
size: .
D: TRBD1
J: TRBJ2-3
CDR3: CASSVEGQGASDTQYF
DNA: TGTGCCAGCAGCGTAGAAGGGCAGGGGGCATCAGATACGCAGTATTTT

V: TRBV7-2
size: few
D: .
J: TRBJ2-1
CDR3: CASSFNRDNEQFF
DNA: TGTGCCAGCAGCTTTAACAGGGACAATGAGCAGTTCTTC

V: TRBV11-2
size: .
D: TRBD2
J: TRBJ2-7
CDR3: CASSRGTSGSRRGYEQYF
DNA: TGTGCCAGCAGCCGCGGGACTAGCGGGTCGAGACGAGGGTACGAGCAGTACTTC

V: TRBV6-1
size: .
D: .
J: TRBJ1-5
CDR3: CASSEYEQPQHF
DNA: TGTGCCAGCAGTGAGTACGAGCAGCCCCAGCATTTT

V: TRBV15
size: .
D: .
J: TRBJ2-6
CDR3: CATSRDLGSGANVLTF
DNA: TGTGCCACCAGCAGAGATCTGGGTTCTGGGGCCAACGTCCTGACTTTC